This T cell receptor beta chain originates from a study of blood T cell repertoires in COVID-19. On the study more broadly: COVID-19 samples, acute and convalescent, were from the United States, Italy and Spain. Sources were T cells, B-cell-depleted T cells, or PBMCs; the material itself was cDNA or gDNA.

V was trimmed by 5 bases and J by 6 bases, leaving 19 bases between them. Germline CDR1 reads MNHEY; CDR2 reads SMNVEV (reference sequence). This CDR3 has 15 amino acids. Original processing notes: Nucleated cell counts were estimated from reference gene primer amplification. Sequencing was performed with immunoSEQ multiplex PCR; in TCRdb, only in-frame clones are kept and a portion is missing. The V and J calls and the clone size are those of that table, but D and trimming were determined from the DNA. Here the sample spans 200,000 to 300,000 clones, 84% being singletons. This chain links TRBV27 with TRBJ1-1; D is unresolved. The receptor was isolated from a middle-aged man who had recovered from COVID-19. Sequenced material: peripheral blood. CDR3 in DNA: TGTGCCAGCAGTCCCCGATCTCCTAGCGGCGCTGAAGCTTTCTTT. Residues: CASSPRSPSGAEAFF.